A selection of T cell receptor beta chains follows, all from one sample in a study of post-analysis software for immune sequencing data. TCRdb fed the PCR reads into MiXCR, producing one record per CDR3 protein. The data show 800,000 to 950,000 distinct CDR3 sequences, under 70% seen once. The material sequenced was blood. The receptors were sampled from a girl aged 10-17 years with multiple sclerosis. Both conserved end residues are part of each CDR3. D genes are given only for firm matches. The size entry is marked missing in some rows and otherwise reads once, few, many or a size class.

TRBD2,NA,TRBV6-5,TRBJ2-6,TGTGCCAGCAGTCGGGGGGGCAACGTCCTGACTTTC,CASSRGGNVLTF
NA,NA,TRBV6-1,TRBJ2-6,TGTGCCAGCAGTGAACGGGACTCTGGGGCCAACGTCCTGACTTTC,CASSERDSGANVLTF
NA,NA,TRBV7-8,TRBJ1-4,TGTGCCAGCAGCCCAACAGTAGTCAATGAAAAACTGTTTTTT,CASSPTVVNEKLFF
TRBD1,NA,TRBV10-3,TRBJ2-6,TGTGCCATCAGAAGGGACAGGGTTGTGACTGGGGCCAACGTCCTGACTTTC,CAIRRDRVVTGANVLTF
NA,NA,TRBV29-1,TRBJ2-3,TGCAGCGTTGAGTTTTACACAGATACGCAGTATTTT,CSVEFYTDTQYF
TRBD2,NA,TRBV12-3/TRBV12-4,TRBJ2-7,TGTGCCAGCAGACCCTGGACTAGCGGGAGTGACGAGCAGTACTTC,CASRPWTSGSDEQYF
TRBD2,NA,TRBV20-1,TRBJ2-7,TGCAGTGCTCCTTCGGGAGGAAGCGAGCAGTACTTC,CSAPSGGSEQYF
NA,many,TRBV5-1,TRBJ2-5,TGCGCCAGCAGCAGGGATCGAGAGACCCAGTACTTC,CASSRDRETQYF
TRBD2,NA,TRBV20-1,TRBJ2-7,TGCAGTGCTAGAGCGACTAGCGACTACGAGCAGTACTTC,CSARATSDYEQYF
NA,NA,TRBV9,TRBJ2-7,TGTGCCAGCAGCGTCGCCCCGGGCAGTACCTACGAGCAGTACTTC,CASSVAPGSTYEQYF
TRBD2,NA,TRBV6-5,TRBJ2-7,TGTGCCAGCAGTTACTCGATTTCAGTTCGGACTAGCGGGCCTCCTGGCGAGCAGTACTTC,CASSYSISVRTSGPPGEQYF
NA,few,TRBV6-4,TRBJ2-1,TGTGCCAGCAGACAGGATAGCTCCTACAATGAGCAGTTCTTC,CASRQDSSYNEQFF
NA,NA,TRBV12-3/TRBV12-4,TRBJ2-7,TGTGCCAGCAGTCGCCAGGGCCTGAGGAGCAACGAGCAGTACTTC,CASSRQGLRSNEQYF
NA,NA,TRBV14,TRBJ2-7,TGTGCCAGCAGCCAAGCCAGGACAGCAAACCACGAGCAGTACTTC,CASSQARTANHEQYF
TRBD1,few,TRBV5-1,TRBJ2-5,TGCGCCAGCAGCTTGGCCTCCGGACAGGGGGGAGAGACCCAGTACTTC,CASSLASGQGGETQYF
TRBD1,NA,TRBV12-3/TRBV12-4,TRBJ1-2,TGTGCCAGCAGTTCGCAGGGGGGTAACTATGGCTACACCTTC,CASSSQGGNYGYTF
TRBD1,few,TRBV6-6,TRBJ2-5,TGTGCCAGCAGTTACTCGACAGGGGGGGGAGAGACCCAGTACTTC,CASSYSTGGGETQYF
NA,NA,TRBV6-1,TRBJ2-7,TGTGCCAGCAGTGAAGAGCAGGGCAGCTCCTACGAGCAGTACTTC,CASSEEQGSSYEQYF
TRBD1,NA,TRBV3-1,TRBJ2-7,TGTGCCAGCAGCCAAGATCTGACAGGGACCTACGAGCAGTACTTC,CASSQDLTGTYEQYF
TRBD2,few,TRBV3-1,TRBJ2-3,TGTGCCAGCAGCCATCGCGCTCGGAGTGGACTAGCGGGGGGAGATACGCAGTATTTT,CASSHRARSGLAGGDTQYF
NA,few,TRBV10-3,TRBJ1-2,TGTGCCATCAGTGAGTCGAGGCAGAGGGGAGATGGCTACACCTTC,CAISESRQRGDGYTF
NA,few,TRBV20-1,TRBJ2-5,TGCAGTCCCGGGCGAGAGACCCAGTACTTC,CSPGRETQYF
TRBD1,NA,TRBV7-3,TRBJ2-5,TGTGCCAGCAGCCCCTGCGGCTGGACAGGGGTTCAAGAGACCCAGTACTTC,CASSPCGWTGVQETQYF
TRBD2,NA,TRBV7-8,TRBJ2-3,TGTGCCAGCAGCGCAATAGCGGGGGGTTTAATTCGAACAGATACGCAGTATTTT,CASSAIAGGLIRTDTQYF
TRBD1,NA,TRBV6-1,TRBJ2-1,TGTGCCAGCAGTGAGGGACAGAGCTCCTACAATGAGCAGTTCTTC,CASSEGQSSYNEQFF
NA,NA,TRBV12-3/TRBV12-4,TRBJ2-7,TGTGCCAGCAGTTTAGGGGACGCAGCCTACGAGCAGTACTTC,CASSLGDAAYEQYF
TRBD2,NA,TRBV7-9,TRBJ2-1,TGTGCCAGCAGCCCGCACCCAGCGGGAGGGCCGGGGAATGAGCAGTTCTTC,CASSPHPAGGPGNEQFF
NA,NA,TRBV6-1,TRBJ1-1,TGTGCCAGCAGCGCCAGCATGAACACTGAAGCTTTCTTT,CASSASMNTEAFF